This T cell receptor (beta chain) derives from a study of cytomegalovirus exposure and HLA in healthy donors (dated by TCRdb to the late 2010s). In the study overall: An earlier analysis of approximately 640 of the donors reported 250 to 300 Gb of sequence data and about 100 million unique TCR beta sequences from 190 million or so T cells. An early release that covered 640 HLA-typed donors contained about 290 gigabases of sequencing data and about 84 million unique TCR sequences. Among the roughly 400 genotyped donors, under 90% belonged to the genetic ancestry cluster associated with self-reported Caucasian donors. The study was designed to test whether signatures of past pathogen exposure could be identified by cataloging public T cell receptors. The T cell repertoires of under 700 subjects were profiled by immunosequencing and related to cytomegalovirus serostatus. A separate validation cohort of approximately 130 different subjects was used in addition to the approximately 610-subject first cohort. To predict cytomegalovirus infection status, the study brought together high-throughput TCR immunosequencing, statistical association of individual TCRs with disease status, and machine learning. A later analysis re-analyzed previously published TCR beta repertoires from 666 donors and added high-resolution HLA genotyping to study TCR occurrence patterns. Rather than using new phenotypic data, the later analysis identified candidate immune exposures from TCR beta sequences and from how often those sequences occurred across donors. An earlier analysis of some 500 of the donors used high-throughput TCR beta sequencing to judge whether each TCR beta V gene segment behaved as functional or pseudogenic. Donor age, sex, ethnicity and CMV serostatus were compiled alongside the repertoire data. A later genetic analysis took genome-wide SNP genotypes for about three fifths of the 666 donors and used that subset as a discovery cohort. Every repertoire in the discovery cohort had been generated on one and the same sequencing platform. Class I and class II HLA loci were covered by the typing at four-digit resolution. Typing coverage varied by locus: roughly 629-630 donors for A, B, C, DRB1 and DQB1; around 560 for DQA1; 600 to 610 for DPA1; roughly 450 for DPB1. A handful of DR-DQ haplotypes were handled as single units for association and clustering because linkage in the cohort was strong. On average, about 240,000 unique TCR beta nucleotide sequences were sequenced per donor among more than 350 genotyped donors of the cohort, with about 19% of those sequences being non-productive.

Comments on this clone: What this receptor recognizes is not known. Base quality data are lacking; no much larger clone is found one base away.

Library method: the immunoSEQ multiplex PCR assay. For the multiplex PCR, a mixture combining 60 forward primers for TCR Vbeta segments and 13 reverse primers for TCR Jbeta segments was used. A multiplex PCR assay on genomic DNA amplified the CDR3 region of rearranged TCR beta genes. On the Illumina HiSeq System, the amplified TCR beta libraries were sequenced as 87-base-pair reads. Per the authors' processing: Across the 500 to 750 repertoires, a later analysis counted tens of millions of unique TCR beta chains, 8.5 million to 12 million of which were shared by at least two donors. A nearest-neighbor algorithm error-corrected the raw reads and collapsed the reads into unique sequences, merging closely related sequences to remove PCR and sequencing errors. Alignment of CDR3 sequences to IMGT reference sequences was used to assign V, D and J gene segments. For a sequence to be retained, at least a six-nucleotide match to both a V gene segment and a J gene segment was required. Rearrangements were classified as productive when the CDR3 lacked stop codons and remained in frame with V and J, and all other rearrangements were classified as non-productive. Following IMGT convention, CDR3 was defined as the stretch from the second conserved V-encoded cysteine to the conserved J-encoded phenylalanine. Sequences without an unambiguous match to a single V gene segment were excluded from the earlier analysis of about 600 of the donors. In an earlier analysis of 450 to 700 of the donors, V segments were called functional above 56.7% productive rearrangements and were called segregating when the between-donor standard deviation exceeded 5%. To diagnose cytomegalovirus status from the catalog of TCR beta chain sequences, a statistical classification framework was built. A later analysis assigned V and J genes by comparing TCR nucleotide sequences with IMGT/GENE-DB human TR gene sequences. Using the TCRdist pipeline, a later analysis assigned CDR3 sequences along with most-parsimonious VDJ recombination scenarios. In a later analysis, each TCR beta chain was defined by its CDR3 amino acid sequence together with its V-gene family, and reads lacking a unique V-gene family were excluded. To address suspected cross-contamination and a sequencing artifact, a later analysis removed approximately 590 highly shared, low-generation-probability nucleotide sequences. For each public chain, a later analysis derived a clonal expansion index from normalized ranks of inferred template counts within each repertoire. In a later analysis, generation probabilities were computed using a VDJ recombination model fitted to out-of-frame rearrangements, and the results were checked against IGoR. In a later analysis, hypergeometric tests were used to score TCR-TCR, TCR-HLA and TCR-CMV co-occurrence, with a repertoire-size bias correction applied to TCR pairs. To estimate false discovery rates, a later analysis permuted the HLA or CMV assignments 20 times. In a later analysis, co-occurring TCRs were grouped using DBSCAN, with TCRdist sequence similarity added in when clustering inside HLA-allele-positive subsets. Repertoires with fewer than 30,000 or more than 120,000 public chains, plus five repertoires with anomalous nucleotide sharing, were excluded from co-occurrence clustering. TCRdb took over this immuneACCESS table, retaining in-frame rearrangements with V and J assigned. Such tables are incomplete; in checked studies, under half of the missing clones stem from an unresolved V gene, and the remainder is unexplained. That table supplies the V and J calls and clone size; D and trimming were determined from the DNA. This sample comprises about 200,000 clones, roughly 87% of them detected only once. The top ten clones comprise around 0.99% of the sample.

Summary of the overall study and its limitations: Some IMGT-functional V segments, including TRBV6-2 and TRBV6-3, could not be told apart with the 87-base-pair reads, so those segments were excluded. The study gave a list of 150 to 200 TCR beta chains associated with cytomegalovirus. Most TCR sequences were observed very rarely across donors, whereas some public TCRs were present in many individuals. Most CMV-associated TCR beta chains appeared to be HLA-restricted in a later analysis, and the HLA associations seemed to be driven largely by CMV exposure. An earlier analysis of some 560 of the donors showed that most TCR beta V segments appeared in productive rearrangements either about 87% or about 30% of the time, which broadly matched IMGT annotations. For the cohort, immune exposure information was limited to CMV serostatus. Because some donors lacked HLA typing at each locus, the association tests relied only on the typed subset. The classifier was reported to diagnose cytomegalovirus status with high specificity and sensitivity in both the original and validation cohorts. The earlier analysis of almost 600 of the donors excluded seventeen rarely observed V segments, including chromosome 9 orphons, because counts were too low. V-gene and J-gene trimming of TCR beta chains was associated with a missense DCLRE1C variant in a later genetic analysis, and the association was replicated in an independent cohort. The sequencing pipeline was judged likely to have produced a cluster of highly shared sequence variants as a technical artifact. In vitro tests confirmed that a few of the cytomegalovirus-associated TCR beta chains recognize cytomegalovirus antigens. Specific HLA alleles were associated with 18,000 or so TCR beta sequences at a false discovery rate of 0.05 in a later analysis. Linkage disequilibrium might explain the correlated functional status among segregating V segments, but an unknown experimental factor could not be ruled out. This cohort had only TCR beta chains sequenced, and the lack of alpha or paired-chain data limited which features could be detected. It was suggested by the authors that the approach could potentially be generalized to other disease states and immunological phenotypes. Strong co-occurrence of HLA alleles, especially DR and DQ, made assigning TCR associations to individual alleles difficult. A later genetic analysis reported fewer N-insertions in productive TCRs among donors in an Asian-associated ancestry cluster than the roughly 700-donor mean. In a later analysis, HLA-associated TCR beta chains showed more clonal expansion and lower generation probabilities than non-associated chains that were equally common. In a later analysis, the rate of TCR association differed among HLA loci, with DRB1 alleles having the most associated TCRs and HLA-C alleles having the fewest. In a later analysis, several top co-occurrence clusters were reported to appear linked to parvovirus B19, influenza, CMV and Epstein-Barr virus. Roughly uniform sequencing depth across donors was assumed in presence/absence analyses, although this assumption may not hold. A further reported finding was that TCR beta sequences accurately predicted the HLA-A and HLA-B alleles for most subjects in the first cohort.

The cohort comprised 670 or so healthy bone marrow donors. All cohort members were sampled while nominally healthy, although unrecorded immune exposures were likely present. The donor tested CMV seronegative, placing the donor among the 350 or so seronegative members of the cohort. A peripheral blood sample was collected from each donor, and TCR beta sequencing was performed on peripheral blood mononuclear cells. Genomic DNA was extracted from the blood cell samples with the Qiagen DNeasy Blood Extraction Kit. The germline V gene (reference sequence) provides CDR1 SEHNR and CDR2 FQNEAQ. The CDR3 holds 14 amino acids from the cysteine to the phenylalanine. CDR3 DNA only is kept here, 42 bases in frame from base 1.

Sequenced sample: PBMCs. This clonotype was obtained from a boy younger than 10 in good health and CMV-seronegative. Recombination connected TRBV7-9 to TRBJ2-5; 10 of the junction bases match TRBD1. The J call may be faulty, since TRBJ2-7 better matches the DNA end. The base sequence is TGTGCCACCACTAAGGACAGGGGGAAGTACGAGCAGTACTTC. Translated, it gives CATTKDRGKYEQYF.